These T cell receptor beta chains were read from a single sample in a study of cytotoxic CD8 clonotypes in ibrutinib-treated CLL. Sequenced by immunoSEQ multiplex PCR; TCRdb stores in-frame clones only, minus some. The sample includes more than 150,000 clones, around 72% of them seen just once. The input for sequencing was PBMCs, taken after 24 months of ibrutinib treatment. Every receptor here comes from a human donor with chronic lymphocytic leukemia. The CDR3 runs from the conserved cysteine through the conserved F or W. The D gene is left open where the match is weak. Only part of the rows carry a size: once, few, many, or a class if the clone is expanded.

CDR3 length	clone size	D gene	J gene	V gene	CDR3 protein	CDR3 DNA
17	.	.	TRBJ1-2	TRBV7-8	CASSLVSGTLVSNGYTF	TGTGCCAGCAGCTTAGTTTCAGGGACACTAGTCTCAAATGGCTACACCTTC
14	.	.	TRBJ2-5	TRBV7-8	CASSLALGGETQYF	TGTGCCAGCAGCTTAGCGCTAGGCGGAGAGACCCAGTACTTC
17	.	TRBD1	TRBJ1-1	TRBV30	CAWSRKDRGRSDTEAFF	TGTGCCTGGAGTCGCAAGGACAGGGGGCGGTCCGACACTGAAGCTTTCTTT
11	.	.	TRBJ1-2	TRBV15	CATSRGYGYTF	TGTGCCACCAGCCGGGGGTATGGCTACACCTTC
13	many	TRBD1	TRBJ2-7	TRBV10-3	CAIRRDSSYEQYF	TGTGCCATCAGGAGGGACAGCTCCTACGAGCAGTACTTC
14	once	TRBD1	TRBJ2-7	TRBV6-1	CASSEADRAYEQYF	TGTGCCAGCAGTGAAGCGGACAGGGCCTACGAGCAGTACTTC
15	.	TRBD2	TRBJ2-1	TRBV9	CASSDGATSYDEQFF	TGTGCCAGCAGTGATGGGGCGACTAGCTACGATGAGCAGTTCTTC
14	.	.	TRBJ2-2	TRBV12-5	CASGFRTNTGELFF	TGTGCTAGTGGTTTCCGGACGAACACCGGGGAGCTGTTTTTT
15	.	TRBD2	TRBJ2-1	TRBV9	CASSVEGLASNEQFF	TGTGCCAGCAGCGTAGAGGGACTAGCAAGCAATGAGCAGTTCTTC
14	.	.	TRBJ1-2	TRBV2	CASREGTPNYGYTF	TGTGCCAGCAGAGAGGGGACACCCAACTATGGCTACACCTTC
14	.	.	TRBJ2-5	TRBV18	CASSTGRTSWTQYF	TGTGCCAGCTCAACGGGACGGACCTCGTGGACCCAGTACTTC
14	few	.	TRBJ1-1	TRBV18	CASSPQGVNTEAFF	TGTGCCAGCTCACCACAGGGAGTGAACACTGAAGCTTTCTTT
15	.	.	TRBJ2-1	TRBV9	CASSVKADQRDEQFF	TGTGCCAGCAGCGTGAAAGCGGACCAGCGAGATGAGCAGTTCTTC
15	once	TRBD2	TRBJ2-7	TRBV30	CAWSVLGLAGSEQYF	TGTGCCTGGAGTGTATTGGGACTAGCGGGATCCGAGCAGTACTTC
17	.	TRBD1	TRBJ1-5	TRBV6-1	CASSVQGRGGGNQPQHF	TGTGCCAGCAGTGTCCAGGGGAGAGGGGGCGGCAATCAGCCCCAGCATTTT
15	.	.	TRBJ2-1	TRBV9	CASSADARTYNEQFF	TGTGCCAGCAGCGCGGACGCTCGGACCTACAATGAGCAGTTCTTC
14	once	.	TRBJ2-1	TRBV6-6	CASSYSIPSNEQFF	TGTGCCAGCAGTTACTCGATCCCTTCCAATGAGCAGTTCTTC
16	.	TRBD1	TRBJ2-2	TRBV2	CASSSGQGLDTGELFF	TGTGCCAGCAGTTCGGGACAGGGCTTAGACACCGGGGAGCTGTTTTTT
16	.	.	TRBJ2-5	TRBV14	CASSPLLGGRRETQYF	TGTGCCAGCAGCCCCCTCTTGGGGGGGCGGCGAGAGACCCAGTACTTC
15	.	.	TRBJ1-1	TRBV19	CASNPGPDGHTEAFF	TGTGCCAGTAACCCGGGGCCAGACGGACACACTGAAGCTTTCTTT
16	.	.	TRBJ1-5	TRBV5-5	CASSLAPGHVNQPQHF	TGTGCCAGCAGCTTGGCTCCGGGACACGTCAATCAGCCCCAGCATTTT
15	.	.	TRBJ2-5	TRBV5-1	CASSLDSSPEETQYF	TGCGCCAGCAGCTTGGACAGCTCGCCCGAAGAGACCCAGTACTTC
15	.	TRBD1	TRBJ2-3	TRBV5-4	CASRPRTGVTDTQYF	TGTGCCAGCAGACCCCGGACAGGGGTCACAGATACGCAGTATTTT
14	.	.	TRBJ2-7	TRBV11-3	CASSLDRNSYEQYF	TGTGCCAGCAGCTTAGATCGGAACTCCTACGAGCAGTACTTC
13	.	.	TRBJ1-2	TRBV5-4	CASSQGAGVGYTF	TGCGCCAGCAGCCAAGGGGCAGGGGTTGGCTACACCTTC
16	few	.	TRBJ2-6	TRBV19	CASSTAGASGANVLTF	TGTGCCAGTAGTACGGCCGGGGCCTCTGGGGCCAACGTCCTGACTTTC
14	.	.	TRBJ1-2	TRBV5-6	CASSPGTRSYGYTF	TGTGCCAGCAGCCCCGGGACCAGGAGCTATGGCTACACCTTC
17	.	.	TRBJ2-3	TRBV4-3	CASSQIARDIATDTQYF	TGCGCCAGCAGCCAAATAGCCCGGGACATCGCCACAGATACGCAGTATTTT
15	.	TRBD2	TRBJ2-7	TRBV7-6	CASSLGLAGAHEQYF	TGTGCCAGCAGCTTAGGCCTAGCGGGGGCCCACGAGCAGTACTTC
16	.	.	TRBJ2-1	TRBV4-2	CASSKGRRTEANEQFF	TGTGCCAGCAGCAAGGGAAGAAGGACTGAAGCCAATGAGCAGTTCTTC